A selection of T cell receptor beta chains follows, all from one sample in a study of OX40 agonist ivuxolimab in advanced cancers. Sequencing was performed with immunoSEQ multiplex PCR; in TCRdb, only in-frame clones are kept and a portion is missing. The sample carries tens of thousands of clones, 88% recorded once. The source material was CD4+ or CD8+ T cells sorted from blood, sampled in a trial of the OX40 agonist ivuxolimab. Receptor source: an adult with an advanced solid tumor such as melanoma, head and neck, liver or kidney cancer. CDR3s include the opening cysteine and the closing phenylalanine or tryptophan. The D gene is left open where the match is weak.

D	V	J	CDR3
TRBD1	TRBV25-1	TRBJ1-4	CASSEPTPGGINEKLFF
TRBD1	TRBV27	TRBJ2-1	CASSDRVHEQFF
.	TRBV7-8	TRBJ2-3	CASSHLGGRDTQYF
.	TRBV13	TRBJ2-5	CASSPRGIQETQYF
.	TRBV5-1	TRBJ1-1	CASSPGGAWTEAFF
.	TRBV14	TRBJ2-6	CASSQGFSYSGANVLTF
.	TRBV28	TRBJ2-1	CASSLAWASVYNEQFF
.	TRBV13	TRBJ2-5	CASSLDHQETQYF
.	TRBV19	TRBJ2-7	CASRGTASYEQYF
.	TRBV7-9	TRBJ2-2	CASSPLFLTGELFF
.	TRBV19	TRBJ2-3	CASSGYFTDTQYF
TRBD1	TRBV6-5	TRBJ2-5	CASSYDRGLETQYF
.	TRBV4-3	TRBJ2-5	CASSQDGKREVQETQYF
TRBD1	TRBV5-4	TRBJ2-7	CASSLSGQGASYEQYF
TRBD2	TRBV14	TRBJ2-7	CASRDPGTSGSIYEQYF
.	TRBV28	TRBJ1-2	CASSFNYRVYYGYTF
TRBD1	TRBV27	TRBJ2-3	CASNTGGGPTDTQYF
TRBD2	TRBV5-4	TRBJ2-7	CASSWTSGSGYEQYF
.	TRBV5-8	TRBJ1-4	CASSSRVATNEKLFF
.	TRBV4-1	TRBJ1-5	CASSQQLHLNQPQHF
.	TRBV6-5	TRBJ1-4	CASSYMGNGDEKLFF
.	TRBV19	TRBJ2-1	CASSIEVYNEQFF
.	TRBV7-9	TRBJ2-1	CASSLGRAPLEQFF
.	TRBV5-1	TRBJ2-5	CASKEAGWGETQYF
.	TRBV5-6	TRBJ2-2	CASSPGAGGELFF
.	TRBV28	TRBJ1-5	CASSLAVPSSLNQPQHF
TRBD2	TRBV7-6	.	CASSFTSGSKDEQYF
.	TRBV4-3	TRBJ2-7	CASSQVPGPYEQYF
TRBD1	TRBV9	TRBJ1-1	CASSPSGGNTEAFF
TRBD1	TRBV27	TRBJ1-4	CASSLSGYRGRDEKLFF
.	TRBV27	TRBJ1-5	CASSLSNTGTQPQHF
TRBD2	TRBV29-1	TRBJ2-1	CSVEAGTSGINEQFF
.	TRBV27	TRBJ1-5	CASSLSIGWDQPQHF
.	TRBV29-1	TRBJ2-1	CSVEYNWAEFF
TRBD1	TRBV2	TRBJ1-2	CASSPSGQGTYGYTF
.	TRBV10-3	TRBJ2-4	CAISEAIGGEGAAKNIQYF
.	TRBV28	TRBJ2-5	CASSSGEQETQYF
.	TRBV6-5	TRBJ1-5	CASSYGGSNQPQHF
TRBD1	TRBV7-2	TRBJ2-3	CASSFIGPGTDTQYF
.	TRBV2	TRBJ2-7	CASSEVLGTGYEQYF
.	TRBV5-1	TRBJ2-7	CASSGPDTDYEQYF
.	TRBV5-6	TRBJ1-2	CASSREDRRGYTF
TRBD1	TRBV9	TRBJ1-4	CASSVDDRGNEKLFF
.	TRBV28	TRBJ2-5	CASSFGETQYF
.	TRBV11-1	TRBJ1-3	CASSLRSGFSGNTIYF
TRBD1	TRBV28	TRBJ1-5	CASSSYRTGSNQPQHF
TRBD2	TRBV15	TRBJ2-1	CATSTGLAGPSSYNEQFF
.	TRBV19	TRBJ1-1	CASSPFGGENTEAFF
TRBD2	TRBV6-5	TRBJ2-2	CASSRGGGIELFF